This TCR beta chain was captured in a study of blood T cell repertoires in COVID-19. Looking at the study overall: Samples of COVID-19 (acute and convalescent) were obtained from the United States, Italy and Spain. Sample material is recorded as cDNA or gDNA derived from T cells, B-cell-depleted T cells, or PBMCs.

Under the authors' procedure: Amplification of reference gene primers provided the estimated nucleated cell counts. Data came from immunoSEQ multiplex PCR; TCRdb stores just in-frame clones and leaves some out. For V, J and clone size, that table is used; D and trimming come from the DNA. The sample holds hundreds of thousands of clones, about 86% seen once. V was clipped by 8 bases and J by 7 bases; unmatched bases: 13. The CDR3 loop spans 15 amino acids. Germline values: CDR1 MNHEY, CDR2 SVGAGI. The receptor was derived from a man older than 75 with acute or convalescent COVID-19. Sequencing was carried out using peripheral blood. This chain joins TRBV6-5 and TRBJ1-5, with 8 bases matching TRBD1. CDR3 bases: TGTGCCAGCTCAACGGGACAGGTCTTGGCCCAGCCCCAGCATTTT. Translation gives CASSTGQVLAQPQHF.